What follows are 9 T cell receptor beta chains derived from one specimen sequenced in a study of T cell responses to AZD1222 COVID-19 vaccine. TCRdb's table, derived via immunoSEQ multiplex PCR, lists solely in-frame clones and lacks some. The profile covers 180,000 or so clones, with approximately 95% appearing a single time and 0.9% to 1.1% taken by the ten largest. The input for sequencing was peripheral blood, taken 28 days after the second AZD1222 dose. The receptor source for this set is an adult who received the AZD1222 COVID-19 vaccine.

The chain combines TRBV9 with TRBJ1-2; 10 nucleotides line up with TRBD1. Per the germline V gene, CDR1 is SGDLS and CDR2 is YYNGEE. V trimming: 7 bases; J trimming: 8 bases; junction bases outside the gene matches: 5. The CDR3 runs 12 residues. CDR3 nucleotides: TGTGCCAGCGGGGGACAGGGGTACGGCTACACCTTC. Encoded protein: CASGGQGYGYTF. Full variable domain (rest looked up from reference TRBV9 and TRBJ1-2): DSGVTQTPKHLITATGQRVTLRCSPRSGDLSVYWYQQSLDQGLQFLIQYYNGEERAKGNILERFSAQQFPDLHSELNLSSLELGDSALYFCASGGQGYGYTFGSGTRLTVV.

The chain couples TRBV7-2 to TRBJ2-1, with TRBD2 matching over 12 bases. The CDR3 consists of 14 residues. Germline V lookup: CDR1 SGHTA, CDR2 FQGNSA. With 4 bases clipped from V and 9 bases from J, the junction kept 4 bases outside the gene matches. CDR3 sequence reads: CASSSSGGASEQFF. The CDR3 DNA reads TGTGCCAGCAGCTCTAGCGGGGGGGCCAGTGAGCAGTTCTTC.

Only a few counts were recorded for this clone. J is TRBJ2-7 and V is TRBV11-2, with D possibly matching TRBD1 (6 bases). There are 15 residues in the CDR3. Germline CDR1 and CDR2: SGHAT and FQNNGV. Trimming removed 0 bases from V and 1 base from J, with 10 bases in between. Written as DNA, the CDR3 is TGTGCCAGCAGCTTAGAGGGGACACGATCCTACGAGCAGTACTTC. It encodes CASSLEGTRSYEQYF.

The J gene is TRBJ2-3, the V gene TRBV6-4; D perhaps matches TRBD2 (6 bases). The length of the CDR3 is 15 residues. CDR1 and CDR2 from the germline V gene are MRHNA and SNTAGT. The germline V and J ends were trimmed by 8 bases and 3 bases, with 18 bases remaining between them. The CDR3, as DNA: TGTGCCAGCTCGGCGGGGCAGGGCCATACAGATACGCAGTATTTT. Its protein is CASSAGQGHTDTQYF.

This sequence joins TRBV28 and TRBJ1-4; 12 nucleotides match TRBD1. Germline V gives CDR1 MDHEN, CDR2 SYDVKM. Trimming took 5 bases from V and 10 from J; bases not matched to a gene: 11. The CDR3 extends over 16 amino acids. The CDR3 is CASSTPGQGAGRKLFF. The CDR3 nucleotides read TGTGCCAGCAGTACTCCGGGACAGGGGGCCGGACGAAAACTGTTTTTT.

V and J are TRBV2 and TRBJ1-2; no definite D call. Germline V gives CDR1 SNHLY, CDR2 FYNNEI. The CDR3 is made up of 12 amino acids. V dropped 3 bases and J dropped 3 bases, with 5 bases sitting between them. The CDR3 DNA follows: TGTGCCAGCAGTGAGTTGGACTATGGCTACACCTTC. It is translated as CASSELDYGYTF. Combining the CDR3 with reference TRBV2 and TRBJ1-2 gives the whole variable domain EPEVTQTPSHQVTQMGQEVILRCVPISNHLYFYWYRQILGQKVEFLVSFYNNEISEKSEIFDDQFSVERPDGSNFTLKIRSTKLEDSAMYFCASSELDYGYTFGSGTRLTVV.

This sequence joins TRBV3-1 (or the pseudogene TRBV3-2) and TRBJ1-5, with a tentative D call TRBD1 (6 bases). The CDR3 runs 15 residues. CDR1 is LGHDT and CDR2 is YNNKEL in the germline V gene (reference sequence). Trimming cost V 0 bases and J 10 bases, with 16 bases left between them. CDR3 in DNA: TGTGCCAGCAGCCAAGATACTGAGGTGGGACAACCCCAGCATTTT. This translates into CASSQDTEVGQPQHF.

Here the CDR3 reads CASSSGIETQYF. The CDR3 DNA sequence: TGTGCCAGCAGTTCAGGGATCGAGACCCAGTACTTC. The chain uses TRBV28 and TRBJ2-5; TRBD1 is a possible D gene (5 bases). The V and J ends lost 4 bases and 5 bases respectively, with 8 bases between them. Germline-derived CDR1 and CDR2 are MDHEN and SYDVKM. The CDR3 is 12 residues long.

This sequence joins TRBV27 and TRBJ1-4; D uncertain. Germline CDR1 and CDR2: MNHEY and SMNVEV (reference sequence). The length of the CDR3 is 14 residues. The V end was cut by 7 bases, the J end by 8 bases, with 17 bases between. CDR3 DNA: TGTGCCAGCACCTCGGCCCTTCCGCGGGAAAAACTGTTTTTT. Translated, it gives CASTSALPREKLFF.